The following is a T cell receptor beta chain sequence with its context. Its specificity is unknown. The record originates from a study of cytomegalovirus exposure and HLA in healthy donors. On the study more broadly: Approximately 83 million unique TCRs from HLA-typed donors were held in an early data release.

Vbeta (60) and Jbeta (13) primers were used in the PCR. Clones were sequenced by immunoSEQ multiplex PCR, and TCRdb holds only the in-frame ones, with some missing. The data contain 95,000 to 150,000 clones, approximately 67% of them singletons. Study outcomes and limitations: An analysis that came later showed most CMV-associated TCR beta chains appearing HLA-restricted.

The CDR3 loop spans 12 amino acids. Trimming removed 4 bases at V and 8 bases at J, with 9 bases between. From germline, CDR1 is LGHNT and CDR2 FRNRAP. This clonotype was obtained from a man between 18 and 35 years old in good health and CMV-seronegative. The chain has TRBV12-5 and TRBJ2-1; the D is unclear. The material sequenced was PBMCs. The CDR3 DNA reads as TGTGCTAGTGGTTCCTCTTTAGATGAGCAGTTCTTC. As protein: CASGSSLDEQFF.